The sequence of this T cell receptor beta chain was determined in a study of shared clonotypes between healthy human individuals. Study-wide results and limits: Sharing across four donors was highest in naive CD4 (roughly 5%) and lowest in memory CD8 (approximately 0.4%). Clonotypes shared by all four sorted-subset donors had higher generation probabilities than non-shared clonotypes.

After removal of 0 bases from V and 3 bases from J, the junction contained 4 bases not matched to a gene. CDR3 length: 17 amino acids. The V gene's germline CDR1 is SGHAT and CDR2 FQNNGV. Clones were sequenced by immunoSEQ multiplex PCR, and TCRdb holds only the in-frame ones, with some missing. The data contain more than 2 million clones, 90% to 95% of them singletons. Concerning this clone itself: Its matching antigen is unknown.

The V and J genes are TRBV11-2 and TRBJ2-3, with 12 bases aligning to TRBD2. The origin of this receptor is a man aged 18 to 30 in good health. Source material: naive CD4+ T cells sorted from blood. Subset denoted: CD45RA+ positively selected. CDR3 region: CASSLEASGRVTDTQYF. CDR3 bases: TGTGCCAGCAGCTTAGAGGCTAGCGGGAGGGTTACAGATACGCAGTATTTT.